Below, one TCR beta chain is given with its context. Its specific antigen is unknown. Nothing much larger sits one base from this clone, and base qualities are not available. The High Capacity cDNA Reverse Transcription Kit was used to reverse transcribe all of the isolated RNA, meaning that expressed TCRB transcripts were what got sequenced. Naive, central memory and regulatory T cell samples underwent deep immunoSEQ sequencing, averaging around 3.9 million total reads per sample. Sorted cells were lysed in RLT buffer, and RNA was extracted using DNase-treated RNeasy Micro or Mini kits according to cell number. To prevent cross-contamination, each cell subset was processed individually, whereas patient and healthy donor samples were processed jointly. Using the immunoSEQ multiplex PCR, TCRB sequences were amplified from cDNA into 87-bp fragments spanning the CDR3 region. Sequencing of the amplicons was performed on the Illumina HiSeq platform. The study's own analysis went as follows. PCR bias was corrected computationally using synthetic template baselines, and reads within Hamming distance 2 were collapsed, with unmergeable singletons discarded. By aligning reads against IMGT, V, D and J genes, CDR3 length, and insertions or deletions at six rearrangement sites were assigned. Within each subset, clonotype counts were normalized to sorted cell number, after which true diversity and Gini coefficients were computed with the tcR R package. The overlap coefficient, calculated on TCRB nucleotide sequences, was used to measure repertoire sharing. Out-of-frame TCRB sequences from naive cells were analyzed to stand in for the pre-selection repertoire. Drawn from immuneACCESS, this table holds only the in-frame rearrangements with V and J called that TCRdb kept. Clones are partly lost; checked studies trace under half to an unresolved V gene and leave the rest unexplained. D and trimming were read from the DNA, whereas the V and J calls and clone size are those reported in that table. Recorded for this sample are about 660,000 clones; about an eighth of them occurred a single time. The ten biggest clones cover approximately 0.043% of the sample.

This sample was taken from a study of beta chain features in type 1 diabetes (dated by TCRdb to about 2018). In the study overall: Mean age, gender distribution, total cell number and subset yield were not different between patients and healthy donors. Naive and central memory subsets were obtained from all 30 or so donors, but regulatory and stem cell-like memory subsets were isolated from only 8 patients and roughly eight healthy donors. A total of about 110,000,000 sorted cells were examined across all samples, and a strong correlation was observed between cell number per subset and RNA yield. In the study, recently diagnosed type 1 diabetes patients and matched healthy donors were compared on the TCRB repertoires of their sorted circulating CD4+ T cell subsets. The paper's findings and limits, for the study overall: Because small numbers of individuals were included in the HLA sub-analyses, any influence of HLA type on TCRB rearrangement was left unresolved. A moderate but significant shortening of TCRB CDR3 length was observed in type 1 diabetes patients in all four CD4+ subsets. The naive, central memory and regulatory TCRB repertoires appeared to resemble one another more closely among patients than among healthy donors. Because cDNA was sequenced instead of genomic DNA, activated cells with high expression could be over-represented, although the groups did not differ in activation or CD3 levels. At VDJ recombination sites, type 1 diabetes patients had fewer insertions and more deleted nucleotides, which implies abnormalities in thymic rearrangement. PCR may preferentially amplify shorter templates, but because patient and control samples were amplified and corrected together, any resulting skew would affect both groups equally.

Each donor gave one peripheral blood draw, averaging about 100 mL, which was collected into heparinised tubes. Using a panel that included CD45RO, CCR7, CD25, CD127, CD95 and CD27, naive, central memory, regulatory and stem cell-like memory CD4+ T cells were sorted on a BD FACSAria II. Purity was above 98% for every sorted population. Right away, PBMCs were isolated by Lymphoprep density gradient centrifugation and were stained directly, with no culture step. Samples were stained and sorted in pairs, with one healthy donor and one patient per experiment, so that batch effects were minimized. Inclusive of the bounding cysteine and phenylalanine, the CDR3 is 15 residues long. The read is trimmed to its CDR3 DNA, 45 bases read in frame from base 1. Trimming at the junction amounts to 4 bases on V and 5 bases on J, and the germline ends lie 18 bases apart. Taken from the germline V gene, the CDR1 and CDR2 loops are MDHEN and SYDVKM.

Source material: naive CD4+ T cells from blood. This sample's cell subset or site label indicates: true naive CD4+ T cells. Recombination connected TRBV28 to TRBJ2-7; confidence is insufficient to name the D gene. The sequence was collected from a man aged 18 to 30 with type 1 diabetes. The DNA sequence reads TGTGCCAGCAGTTCCCCCCGGGCCCCCAGGCACGAGCAGTACTTC. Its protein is CASSSPRAPRHEQYF.